The 5 T cell receptor beta chains given below trace back to one sample, sequenced in a study of T cell repertoires in cytomegalovirus infection. TCRdb reprocessed the reads via MiXCR and lists one record per CDR3 protein. The profile covers almost 300,000 distinct CDR3 sequences, with 8% to 10% appearing a single time and about 2.3% taken by the ten largest. The sample comprised PBMCs. The receptors were gathered from a human donor in good health (CMV status not recorded). Some clones in this sample may be carry-over from other donors' samples.

This sequence joins TRBV12-3 or TRBV12-4 and TRBJ2-1, with a weak D call TRBD1 (5 bases). This CDR3 region has 13 residues. V was shortened by 6 bases and J by 7 bases, with 13 bases between the two germline ends. CDR3 in DNA: TGTGCCAGCAGAGGTCAAAGGGGTAATGAGCAGTTCTTC. As protein: CASRGQRGNEQFF.

The sample holds many counts of this clonotype. The chain carries TRBV7-9 and TRBJ2-1; D is possibly TRBD2 (5 bases). Germline V lookup: CDR1 SEHNR, CDR2 FQNEAQ (reference sequence). This CDR3 is 16 amino acids long. V lost 2 bases, J lost 0 bases, and 11 bases lay in between. The CDR3 region is CASSLLDWSSYNEQFF. In nucleotides, the CDR3 is TGTGCCAGCAGCTTATTGGACTGGTCCTCCTACAATGAGCAGTTCTTC.

Only a few counts were recorded for this clonotype. This sequence joins TRBV29-1 and TRBJ2-7; 8 bases are a match to TRBD1. The germline gives CDR1 SQVTM, CDR2 ANQGSEA. The CDR3 runs 13 residues. J was trimmed by 3 bases and V by 4 bases; bases with no gene match: 5. The CDR3 DNA sequence: TGCAGCGTTGGGACAGGGTCGAACTACGAGCAGTACTTC. Translating gives CSVGTGSNYEQYF.

This clonotype has a count of ten or more. This chain links TRBV7-9 with TRBJ2-5; tentative D call: TRBD2 (7 bases). The germline V gene encodes CDR1 SEHNR and CDR2 FQNEAQ (reference sequence). Trimming took off 2 bases at V and 4 bases at J, with 14 bases between the two ends. The CDR3 is 15 amino acids. The CDR3 region has the DNA TGTGCCAGCAGCTTACCCTCGGGGGGCCTAGAGACCCAGTACTTC. As protein: CASSLPSGGLETQYF.

There are many counts of this clonotype. The chain links TRBV6-6 to TRBJ1-5; maybe TRBD1 (6 bases). The germline V gene has CDR1 MNHNY and CDR2 SVGAGI (reference sequence). The CDR3 is made up of 15 amino acids. Trimming pared 0 bases from V and 1 base from J, leaving 7 bases between. CDR3 bases: TGTGCCAGCAGTTACTCCGACAGGAGCAATCAGCCCCAGCATTTT. This translates into CASSYSDRSNQPQHF.